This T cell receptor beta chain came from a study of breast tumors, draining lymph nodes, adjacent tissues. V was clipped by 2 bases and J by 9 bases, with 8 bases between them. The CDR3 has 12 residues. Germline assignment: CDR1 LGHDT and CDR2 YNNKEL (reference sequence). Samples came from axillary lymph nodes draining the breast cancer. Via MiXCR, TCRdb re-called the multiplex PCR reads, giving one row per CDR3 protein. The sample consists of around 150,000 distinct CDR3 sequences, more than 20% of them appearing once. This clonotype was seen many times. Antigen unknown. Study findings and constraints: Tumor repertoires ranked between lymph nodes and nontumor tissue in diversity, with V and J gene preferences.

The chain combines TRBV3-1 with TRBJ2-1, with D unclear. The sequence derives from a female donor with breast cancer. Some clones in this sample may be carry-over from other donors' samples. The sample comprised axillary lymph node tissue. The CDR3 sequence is CASSQSDSEQFF. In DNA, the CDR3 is TGTGCCAGCAGCCAAAGTGATAGTGAGCAGTTCTTC.